Shown below are 18 T cell receptor beta chains from a single sample sequenced in a study of T cells in Graves' hyperthyroidism and ophthalmopathy. TCR beta CDR3 regions were amplified from RNA. A first-round RT-PCR of the TCR CDR3 used the HTBI primer set. TCRdb reprocessed the multiplex PCR reads with MiXCR, giving one entry per CDR3 protein. The top ten clones hold roughly 12% of a sample with approximately 520,000 distinct CDR3 sequences, approximately 25% of them seen once. Specimen: blood. These receptors all stem from a woman in her 30s with Graves' ophthalmopathy.

There are many counts of this clonotype. The chain combines TRBV4-3 with TRBJ1-2; a weak D match, TRBD1 (5 bases). Trimming stripped 0 bases from V and 3 bases from J, with 11 bases between. This CDR3 region has 15 residues. Looked up from germline, CDR1 is LGHNA and CDR2 is YSLEER. CDR3 sequence reads: CASSQEDKGYYGYTF. The CDR3 nucleotides are TGCGCCAGCAGCCAAGAGGATAAGGGGTACTATGGCTACACCTTC.

The rearrangement joins TRBV20-1 to TRBJ2-4, with 12 positions matching TRBD2. J lost 1 base, V lost 5 bases, and 12 bases had no gene match. Per the germline V gene, CDR1 is DFQATT and CDR2 is SNEGSKA (reference sequence). This CDR3 region has 18 residues. DNA of the CDR3: TGCAGTGCTGGACGACTAGCGGGGGATATTCGGGCCAAAAACATTCAGTACTTC. Translation gives CSAGRLAGDIRAKNIQYF.

This clonotype showed up many times. The chain joins TRBV10-1 to TRBJ2-2; D gene ambiguous. The CDR3 is 12 residues long. Germline loops: CDR1 WNHNN, CDR2 SYGVQD (reference sequence). V gave up 6 bases and J gave up 4 bases, with 6 bases separating them. CDR3 protein: CASRGSTGELFF. CDR3 bases: TGCGCCAGCAGGGGATCCACCGGGGAGCTGTTTTTT.

This clonotype showed up many times. This chain connects TRBV11-2 to TRBJ1-3, with 7 positions matching TRBD1. The V and J ends lost 7 bases and 4 bases, in that order; junction bases with no gene match: 7. This CDR3 has 14 residues. Germline CDR1 reads SGHAT; CDR2 reads FQNNGV. DNA for the CDR3: TGTGCCAGCAAGCCACTGGACAGGGGAAACACCATATATTTT. Its protein is CASKPLDRGNTIYF. Full variable domain (outside the CDR3, taken from reference TRBV11-2 and TRBJ1-3): EAGVAQSPRYKIIEKRQSVAFWCNPISGHATLYWYQQILGQGPKLLIQFQNNGVVDDSQLPKDRFSAERLKGVDSTLKIQPAKLEDSAVYLCASKPLDRGNTIYFGEGSWLTVV.

This clonotype was recorded at least ten times. V is TRBV9 and J is TRBJ2-7; the D is unclear. Per the germline V gene, CDR1 is SGDLS and CDR2 is YYNGEE. The CDR3 is made up of 13 amino acids. The V gene lost 1 base and the J gene lost 2 bases, with 7 bases spanning the gap. The CDR3 nucleotides read TGTGCCAGCAGCGTAAAGGCAACCTACGAGCAGTACTTC. It encodes CASSVKATYEQYF.

Worth noting for this clonotype: Given a much more abundant clone one base away, this may be a read error. The conserved phenylalanine or tryptophan normally closing the CDR3 is absent here, so this likely arose from a read error. The chain uses TRBV20-1 and TRBJ1-2, with TRBD1 identical over 7 bases. Germline V gene lookup returns CDR1 DFQATT and CDR2 SNEGSKA (reference sequence). This CDR3 is built from 18 residues. The V and J ends lost 5 bases and 5 bases, in that order; junction bases with no gene match: 23. The CDR3 reads CSAVERYRRGQRFYGYTY. CDR3 in DNA: TGCAGTGCTGTCGAACGATACCGGCGGGGACAGAGATTTTATGGCTACACCTAC.

The table lists this clonotype with many counts. The chain recombines TRBV9 with TRBJ1-1; D not certain. Trimming shortened V by 0 bases and J by 4 bases, and 16 bases separated the two germline ends. Per germline, CDR1 SGDLS and CDR2 YYNGEE. The CDR3 length is 16 residues. The chain's CDR3 is CASSVGPAGPSTEAFF. The CDR3 nucleotides are TGTGCCAGCAGCGTAGGGCCGGCCGGACCATCCACTGAAGCTTTCTTT. Complete variable domain (other parts from reference TRBV9 and TRBJ1-1): DSGVTQTPKHLITATGQRVTLRCSPRSGDLSVYWYQQSLDQGLQFLIQYYNGEERAKGNILERFSAQQFPDLHSELNLSSLELGDSALYFCASSVGPAGPSTEAFFGQGTRLTVV.

This clonotype was observed many times. The gene calls are TRBV28 and TRBJ2-2; no definite D call. This CDR3 is built from 14 residues. Germline CDR1 is MDHEN and CDR2 is SYDVKM. V was clipped by 7 bases and J by 0 bases, with 9 bases between them. The CDR3 loop is CASILTANTGELFF. The CDR3 DNA is TGTGCCAGCATACTTACCGCGAACACCGGGGAGCTGTTTTTT.

In its sample, this clonotype was seen many times. The rearrangement links TRBV3-1 to TRBJ1-5; D uncertain. This CDR3 comprises 14 residues. Deletions cut 3 bases from V and 2 bases from J, with 8 bases between. Germline lookup yields CDR1 LGHDT and CDR2 YNNKEL (reference sequence). CDR3 sequence: CASSQGLGNQPQHF. DNA for the CDR3: TGTGCCAGCAGCCAGGGTCTCGGCAATCAGCCCCAGCATTTT.

This clonotype has ten or more counts. The CDR3 here is CASSLQGRDGYTF. The CDR3 DNA sequence: TGTGCCAGCAGTCTACAGGGAAGGGATGGCTACACCTTC. The V call is TRBV25-1, the J call TRBJ1-2; a weak D match, TRBD1 (6 bases). The germline gives CDR1 MGHDK, CDR2 SYGVNS. There are 13 residues in the CDR3. V lost 5 bases to trimming and J lost 6 bases, with 13 bases between them.

This clonotype was picked up a small number of times. The rearrangement uses TRBV11-2 and TRBJ2-3; D is unclear. The CDR3 length is 15 residues. Germline assignment: CDR1 SGHAT and CDR2 FQNNGV. V gave up 0 bases and J gave up 1 base, with 8 bases separating them. The CDR3 bases are TGTGCCAGCAGCTTAGACCTGGAGCGCACAGATACGCAGTATTTT. Translating gives CASSLDLERTDTQYF.

The sample holds one count of this clonotype. The chain recombines TRBV28 with TRBJ1-6; possible D gene TRBD1, 6 bases. With 4 bases removed from V and 4 bases from J, the gap between germline ends came to 11 bases. The CDR3 loop spans 15 amino acids. The germline gives CDR1 MDHEN, CDR2 SYDVKM. The CDR3 spells CASSSGTLYNSPLHF. Here the CDR3 DNA reads TGTGCCAGCAGTTCGGGGACACTGTATAATTCACCCCTCCACTTT.

This clonotype was seen many times. This may arise from a read error, as a much more abundant clone is one base away. V and J are TRBV20-1 and TRBJ1-2; the D is unclear. V was pared by 0 bases and J by 8 bases, with 7 bases between. The CDR3 is 11 amino acids. Germline V gives CDR1 DFQATT, CDR2 SNEGSKA (reference sequence). This CDR3 reads CSARDPEGYTF. In DNA, the CDR3 is TGCAGTGCTAGAGATCCTGAGGGCTACACCTTC.

The rearrangement links TRBV6-2 or TRBV6-3 to TRBJ2-5; TRBD2 agrees at 9 bases. Trimming removed 6 bases from V and 9 bases from J; junction bases left unmatched: 8. The CDR3 covers 13 residues. Per the germline V gene, CDR1 is MNHEY and CDR2 is SVGEGT. CDR3 in amino acids: CASSPGTSRAQYF. For the CDR3, the DNA is TGTGCCAGCAGCCCCGGGACTAGCCGGGCCCAGTACTTC.

Ten or more counts support this clonotype. The chain recombines TRBV12-3 or TRBV12-4 with TRBJ2-7; the match to TRBD2 covers 8 bases. V lost 3 bases to trimming and J lost 2 bases; unmatched junction nucleotides: 6. The CDR3 is made up of 15 amino acids. The CDR3 DNA reads as TGTGCCAGCAGTTTTCAGGACGGGGGGGCCTACGAGCAGTACTTC. This codes for CASSFQDGGAYEQYF.

CDR3 sequence: CASSRNTYEQYF. The CDR3 DNA sequence: TGTGCCAGCAGCAGAAATACCTACGAGCAGTACTTC. The rearrangement joins TRBV7-9 to TRBJ2-7, with D unresolved. This CDR3 region has 12 residues. CDR1 SEHNR and CDR2 FQNEAQ come from the germline V gene (reference sequence). V gave up 5 bases and J gave up 2 bases, with 7 bases separating them.

This clonotype has a count of ten or more. The genes are TRBV15 and TRBJ2-7, with 7 bases lining up with TRBD2. V trimming: 5 bases; J trimming: 2 bases; junction bases outside the gene matches: 6. Germline V gene data show CDR1 as LNHNV and CDR2 as YYDKDF (reference sequence). CDR3 length: 14 residues. CDR3 residues: CATSQSGEPYEQYF. The DNA for the CDR3 is TGTGCCACCAGCCAAAGCGGGGAACCCTACGAGCAGTACTTC.

This clonotype was counted at least ten times. The rearrangement uses TRBV28 and TRBJ2-3; a weak D match, TRBD2 (6 bases). V was clipped by 6 bases and J by 1 base, with 8 bases between them. Looked up from germline, CDR1 is MDHEN and CDR2 is SYDVKM. The CDR3 is made up of 13 amino acids. The CDR3 here is CASSGGGTDTQYF. The CDR3 DNA is TGTGCCAGCAGCGGAGGGGGCACAGATACGCAGTATTTT. Combining the CDR3 with reference TRBV28 and TRBJ2-3 gives the whole variable domain DVKVTQSSRYLVKRTGEKVFLECVQDMDHENMFWYRQDPGLGLRLIYFSYDVKMKEKGDIPEGYSVSREKKERFSLILESASTNQTSMYLCASSGGGTDTQYFGPGTRLTVL.